The present TCR beta chain was sequenced within a study of yellow fever vaccine responses in identical twins. The CDR3 is made up of 13 amino acids. V lost 6 bases and J lost 7, with 13 bases in between. This clonotype was observed once. Its target is unknown. TCRdb independently ran MiXCR on the RT-PCR reads; one entry per CDR3 protein. The sample yields approximately 16,000 distinct CDR3 sequences, approximately 82% seen once. Study-wide findings and caveats: Twins' T cell vaccine responses reportedly looked partly convergent, partly personalized.

The sample consisted of T cells from blood (PBMCs), unsorted or a sorted subset (not recorded which), taken before or after yellow fever vaccination (not recorded which). The chain couples TRBV12-3 or TRBV12-4 to TRBJ1-3, with D hard to call. The TCR was taken from a woman aged 18-29 years who received the yellow fever vaccine. Here the CDR3 DNA reads TGTGCCAGCAGAACCGAGGGTCGGAACACCATATATTTT. Translated, it gives CASRTEGRNTIYF.